The rows below give T cell receptor beta chains drawn from one sample of a study of blood T cells in healthy people across ages. Via MiXCR, TCRdb re-called the 5' RACE reads, giving one row per CDR3 protein. In the table there are about 1,600,000 distinct CDR3 sequences, roughly 45% of which are singletons. Sequencing was performed on blood. The source of these receptors is a woman aged 18-35 years in good health. Both conserved end residues are part of each CDR3. Each record gives: V gene, D gene, clone size, J gene, CDR3 protein, CDR3 DNA. D genes are given only for firm matches. Only some rows state a clone size, as once, few, many or a class for expanded clones.

TRBV4-1	NA	NA	TRBJ1-2	CASSQAPRGDGGYTF	TGCGCCAGCAGCCAAGCCCCACGGGGAGACGGTGGCTACACCTTC
TRBV5-1	TRBD1	NA	TRBJ2-5	CASSRGQGRMVLETQYF	TGCGCCAGCAGCCGGGGACAGGGGCGGATGGTCTTGGAGACCCAGTACTTC
TRBV14	NA	NA	TRBJ2-1	CASSPLRWDEQFF	TGTGCCAGCAGCCCCCTCAGGTGGGATGAGCAGTTCTTC
TRBV28	NA	NA	TRBJ2-2	CASREVYGELFF	TGTGCCAGCAGAGAAGTTTACGGGGAGCTGTTTTTT
TRBV5-6	TRBD2	few	TRBJ2-1	CASSFASGGLNEQFF	TGTGCCAGCAGCTTTGCTAGCGGGGGGCTGAATGAGCAGTTCTTC
TRBV20-1	TRBD1	few	TRBJ1-2	CSASTGQGGNNYGYTF	TGCAGTGCTTCGACCGGACAGGGGGGGAATAACTATGGCTACACCTTC
TRBV12-3/TRBV12-4	TRBD1	few	TRBJ2-7	CASRRQGEVGEQYF	TGTGCCAGCAGGCGACAGGGTGAGGTAGGCGAGCAGTACTTC
TRBV25-1	TRBD1	NA	TRBJ1-2	CASSEDRGFATAYGYTF	TGTGCCAGCAGTGAAGACAGGGGGTTCGCTACGGCCTATGGCTACACCTTC
TRBV20-1	NA	NA	TRBJ1-2	CSAEIGKKGSGYTF	TGCAGTGCTGAGATAGGGAAGAAGGGGTCTGGCTACACCTTC
TRBV30	NA	NA	TRBJ2-7	CAWSVEQDYEQYF	TGTGCCTGGAGTGTAGAACAAGACTACGAGCAGTACTTC
TRBV7-3	NA	many	TRBJ2-5	CASSLRGLETQYF	TGTGCCAGCAGCTTACGGGGGTTGGAGACCCAGTACTTC
TRBV27	NA	NA	TRBJ2-7	CASSPTSGGSAYEQYF	TGTGCCAGCAGTCCGACTAGTGGAGGGAGTGCCTACGAGCAGTACTTC
TRBV20-1	TRBD2	NA	TRBJ2-7	CCAYGLAGFSYEQYF	TGCTGTGCTTACGGACTAGCGGGGTTCTCCTACGAGCAGTACTTC
TRBV27	NA	few	TRBJ2-3	CASSFSRFLTDTQYF	TGTGCCAGCAGTTTCTCTCGCTTCCTGACAGATACGCAGTATTTT
TRBV29-1	TRBD1	few	TRBJ2-7	CSVGTGHEQYF	TGCAGCGTTGGGACAGGCCATGAGCAGTACTTC
TRBV6-5	NA	NA	TRBJ2-1	CASSYLIGNEQFF	TGTGCCAGCAGTTACCTGATCGGGAATGAGCAGTTCTTC
TRBV12-3/TRBV12-4	NA	NA	TRBJ1-2	CASRQGGTNYGYTF	TGTGCCAGCAGACAAGGGGGGACAAACTATGGCTACACCTTC
TRBV20-1	TRBD1	NA	TRBJ2-7	CSKGQGASYEQYF	TGCAGTAAAGGACAGGGGGCCTCCTACGAGCAGTACTTC
TRBV6-1	NA	few	TRBJ1-5	CASREVGNQPQHF	TGTGCCAGCAGGGAGGTGGGCAATCAGCCCCAGCATTTT
TRBV5-1	NA	NA	TRBJ2-1	CASSLLGMSSYNEQFF	TGCGCCAGCAGCCTGTTAGGGATGAGCTCCTACAATGAGCAGTTCTTC
TRBV30	NA	NA	TRBJ2-1	CAWSRWEVQFF	TGTGCCTGGAGTAGGTGGGAGGTGCAGTTCTTC
TRBV12-3/TRBV12-4	NA	NA	TRBJ2-7	CASSMGRRGEQYF	TGTGCCAGCAGCATGGGACGGCGGGGCGAGCAGTACTTC
TRBV5-1	TRBD1	few	TRBJ2-5	CASSSTGRVEETQYF	TGCGCCAGCAGCTCGACAGGGCGGGTTGAAGAGACCCAGTACTTC
TRBV7-2	TRBD1	once	TRBJ1-2	CASSEQQGYYGYTF	TGTGCCAGCAGCGAACAACAGGGGTACTATGGCTACACCTTC
TRBV11-2	TRBD1	few	TRBJ2-7	CASSLFVRGYEQYF	TGTGCCAGCAGCTTATTTGTCAGGGGGTACGAGCAGTACTTC
TRBV29-1	TRBD1	NA	TRBJ2-1	CSVEDLRQGKNNEQFF	TGCAGCGTTGAAGATTTACGACAGGGAAAAAACAATGAGCAGTTCTTC
TRBV3-1	NA	NA	TRBJ2-7	CASSRNPGQFYEQYF	TGTGCCAGCAGTCGTAATCCCGGGCAATTCTACGAGCAGTACTTC
TRBV9	TRBD2	NA	TRBJ2-5	CASSVVSGGLETQYF	TGTGCCAGCAGCGTGGTTAGCGGGGGTCTAGAGACCCAGTACTTC
TRBV9	NA	few	TRBJ2-7	CASSWAGEYEQYF	TGTGCCAGCAGCTGGGCAGGGGAGTACGAGCAGTACTTC
TRBV9	TRBD2	few	TRBJ2-3	CASSVEVSGPPSSTDTQYF	TGTGCCAGCAGCGTAGAGGTTAGCGGGCCACCCTCTAGCACAGATACGCAGTATTTT
TRBV7-2	NA	NA	TRBJ2-1	CASSKNVGVEQFF	TGTGCCAGCAGCAAAAACGTCGGGGTTGAGCAGTTCTTC
TRBV20-1	NA	NA	TRBJ2-5	CSTRDALGQGLETQYF	TGCAGTACTAGAGATGCCCTTGGGCAGGGGCTGGAGACCCAGTACTTC
TRBV6-5	NA	once	TRBJ2-2	CASSLPAREGTGELFF	TGTGCCAGCAGTCTACCAGCGCGAGAGGGAACCGGGGAGCTGTTTTTT
TRBV28	NA	few	TRBJ1-4	CASLKANRVNEKLFF	TGTGCCAGCCTAAAGGCGAACAGGGTGAATGAAAAACTGTTTTTT
TRBV12-3/TRBV12-4	NA	NA	TRBJ1-5	CASRETGGTQPQHF	TGTGCCAGCAGGGAGACAGGAGGGACTCAGCCCCAGCATTTT
TRBV29-1	NA	NA	TRBJ1-2	CSVESGGYNYGYTF	TGCAGCGTTGAATCGGGGGGTTATAACTATGGCTACACCTTC
TRBV12-3/TRBV12-4	NA	NA	TRBJ1-1	CASSNRIRTGGTEAFF	TGTGCCAGCAGTAATCGGATCAGGACTGGCGGCACTGAAGCTTTCTTT
TRBV6-5	NA	few	TRBJ2-3	CASSYSEGVTGDTQYF	TGTGCCAGCAGTTACTCCGAGGGAGTCACAGGAGATACGCAGTATTTT
TRBV10-2	TRBD2	few	TRBJ2-1	CASSESPSGSPYNEQFF	TGCGCCAGCAGTGAGTCGCCTAGCGGGAGCCCCTACAATGAGCAGTTCTTC
TRBV27	NA	few	TRBJ2-5	CASSSSGEEQYF	TGTGCCAGCTCTTCATCTGGGGAGGAGCAGTACTTC
TRBV28	TRBD2	few	TRBJ2-1	CAMGERGGYNEQFF	TGTGCCATGGGCGAGCGGGGGGGCTACAATGAGCAGTTCTTC
TRBV14	NA	NA	TRBJ1-5	CASSQQGF	TGTGCCAGCAGCCAACAGGGTTTT
TRBV11-1	TRBD1	NA	TRBJ2-3	CASSQRQGSTDTQYF	TGTGCCAGCAGCCAACGACAGGGAAGCACAGATACGCAGTATTTT
TRBV11-2	TRBD1	NA	TRBJ1-2	CASSWDRGHGYTF	TGTGCCAGCAGCTGGGACAGGGGGCATGGCTACACCTTC
TRBV2	TRBD1	NA	TRBJ1-1	CASSTRDRGGEAFF	TGTGCCAGCAGTACCCGGGACAGGGGTGGGGAAGCTTTCTTT
TRBV5-6	NA	NA	TRBJ1-2	CASSWGGLDGYTF	TGTGCCAGCAGCTGGGGGGGGCTCGATGGCTACACCTTC
TRBV6-1	NA	once	TRBJ1-2	CASSPSRDHGTGGYTF	TGTGCCAGCAGTCCTAGTCGGGACCATGGAACGGGTGGCTACACCTTC
TRBV6-5	NA	NA	TRBJ2-7	CASTLSNPRISEQYF	TGTGCCAGCACCCTCTCAAATCCCAGGATTTCTGAGCAGTACTTC
TRBV4-2	NA	few	TRBJ2-2	CASSQDRTGHGELFF	TGTGCTAGCAGCCAAGATCGAACGGGGCACGGGGAGCTGTTTTTT
TRBV30	NA	NA	TRBJ2-1	CAWSPPRGNNEQFF	TGTGCCTGGAGCCCACCTAGAGGGAACAATGAGCAGTTCTTC
TRBV29-1	NA	few	TRBJ2-1	CSGLGANEQFF	TGCAGCGGTCTCGGGGCTAATGAGCAGTTCTTC
TRBV2	NA	NA	TRBJ2-7	CASRRGCEQYF	TGTGCCAGCAGGAGGGGGTGCGAGCAGTACTTC
TRBV7-9	TRBD2	NA	TRBJ2-7	CASSLYGGETYEQYF	TGTGCCAGCAGCTTATATGGGGGGGAGACCTACGAGCAGTACTTC
TRBV5-1	TRBD2	few	TRBJ2-5	CASSSSRLAGGEETQYF	TGCGCCAGCAGCTCTAGTCGGCTAGCGGGGGGCGAAGAGACCCAGTACTTC